These 8 T cell receptor beta chains came from one sample sequenced in a study of blood T cell repertoires in COVID-19. Here immunoSEQ multiplex PCR was the method, and the copy in TCRdb shows in-frame clones only, minus some. Counted here are about 28,000 clones, around three quarters occurring once; the ten biggest clones make up 40%. The sample taken for sequencing was peripheral blood. Receptors were obtained from a man in his 70s with acute or convalescent COVID-19.

J is TRBJ2-7 and V is TRBV19, with 8 bases identical to TRBD1. The length of the CDR3 is 16 residues. Per germline, CDR1 LNHDA and CDR2 SQIVND (reference sequence). The trim removed 5 bases at V and 0 bases at J, leaving 9 bases unmatched. The chain's CDR3 is CASSYASGTGSYEQYF. The CDR3 nucleotides are TGTGCCAGTAGTTACGCCTCCGGGACAGGCTCCTACGAGCAGTACTTC.

This clone was detected only a few times. The chain carries TRBV28 and TRBJ1-5; no clear D gene. The CDR3 sequence is 15 residues long. V lost 3 bases to trimming and J lost 4 bases, with 13 bases between them. The V gene's germline CDR1 is MDHEN and CDR2 SYDVKM. The CDR3 is CASSLRARWNQPQHF. The CDR3 DNA is TGTGCCAGCAGTTTGCGGGCCCGATGGAATCAGCCCCAGCATTTT.

The chain employs TRBV28 and TRBJ1-4, with TRBD1 as a possible D gene (5 bases). The CDR3 is made up of 15 amino acids. V shed 6 bases and J shed 3 bases, with 14 bases lying between them. CDR1 and CDR2 (germline): MDHEN, SYDVKM. The CDR3 region is CASRRDSLANEKLFF. In DNA, the CDR3 is TGTGCCAGCAGACGGGACTCCCTGGCTAATGAAAAACTGTTTTTT.

This clone was detected many times. The chain combines TRBV19 with TRBJ1-1; possibly TRBD1 for D (6 bases). V was cut by 3 bases and J by 4 bases, with 12 bases left in between. Germline-derived CDR1 and CDR2 are LNHDA and SQIVND (reference sequence). This CDR3 region has 14 residues. The CDR3 DNA reads TGTGCCAGTAGTATTCAGGGGAGAGGCACTGAAGCTTTCTTT. Its translation is CASSIQGRGTEAFF.

The chain combines TRBV5-6 with TRBJ1-6, with D possibly being TRBD1 (6 bases). The germline CDR1 and CDR2 sequences are SGHDT and YYEEEE. Trimming pared 8 bases from V and 3 bases from J, leaving 18 bases between. CDR3 length: 16 residues. CDR3 sequence reads: CAREKGGSVYNSPLHF. The CDR3 DNA reads TGTGCCAGGGAGAAGGGGGGGTCCGTCTATAATTCACCCCTCCACTTT.

This sequence joins TRBV7-9 and TRBJ2-5, with D perhaps matching TRBD2 (7 bases). Germline loops: CDR1 SEHNR, CDR2 FQNEAQ (reference sequence). CDR3 size: 16 residues. V lost 1 base and J 3 bases, leaving 15 bases between the germline ends. CDR3 protein: CASSLGTGGPEETQYF. The CDR3 coding sequence is TGTGCCAGCAGCTTAGGGACGGGGGGCCCAGAAGAGACCCAGTACTTC.

The J gene is TRBJ2-2, the V gene TRBV7-2; a possible D gene is TRBD1 (6 bases). Germline V gene lookup returns CDR1 SGHTA and CDR2 FQGNSA. The CDR3 consists of 13 residues. V shed 9 bases and J shed 2 bases, with 10 bases lying between them. The DNA of the CDR3 is TGTGCCAGTCGGACAGCAAACACCGGGGAGCTGTTTTTT. Translating gives CASRTANTGELFF.

This chain connects TRBV6-1 to TRBJ1-4, with TRBD1 identical over 7 bases. Trimming at V came to 3 bases and at J to 8 bases, leaving 9 bases not matched to a gene. Looked up from germline, CDR1 is MNHNS and CDR2 is SASEGT. The CDR3 has 15 residues. This chain's CDR3 is CASSERTGGREKLFF. As DNA, the CDR3 is TGTGCCAGCAGTGAGCGGACAGGAGGGCGGGAAAAACTGTTTTTT.